Presented here are 7 T cell receptor beta chains from one specimen sequenced in a study of synovial regulatory T cells in juvenile arthritis. TCRdb's copy holds only in-frame clones and misses some; the assay was immunoSEQ multiplex PCR. In all, the sample yields just under 10,000 clones. The sequencing input was Treg cells from blood. Described subset: remaining (HLA-DR-negative) circulating blood Treg cells. Receptors originate from a donor between 2 and 29 years old with juvenile idiopathic arthritis.

The rearrangement joins TRBV5-8 to TRBJ1-4; TCRdb's assignment of TRBD1 cannot be checked, as there is no DNA. Germline CDR1 is SGHTS and CDR2 is YDEGEE. The CDR3 extends over 14 amino acids. The DNA is unrecorded. CDR3: CASNRVVRSLELFF.

The rearrangement uses TRBV7-2 and TRBJ1-6; no DNA is available, so the TRBD1 call from TCRdb remains unchecked. The CDR3 runs to 12 residues. No DNA appears here. CDR1 and CDR2 (germline): SGHTA, FQGNSA. CDR3 sequence reads: CASSRDSRSSHF.

The CDR3 spells CASSQDGTASGGMYEQYF. The genes are TRBV4-2 and TRBJ2-7; the TCRdb call, TRBD2, lacks DNA for checking. Germline CDR1 LGHNA, CDR2 YNFKEQ. This CDR3 comprises 18 residues. The nucleotide record is missing.

The chain carries TRBV11-1 and TRBJ2-3; TCRdb's D call, TRBD1, is unchecked because there is no DNA. CDR3 length equals 19 residues. Only the protein is on record. CDR1 and CDR2 from the germline V gene are SGHAT and FQDESV (reference sequence). The chain's CDR3 is CASSLISAGAISSTDTQYF.

The chain uses TRBV5-4 and TRBJ2-3; TCRdb names TRBD2, which stays unverified in the absence of DNA. CDR1 SGHNT and CDR2 YYREEE come from the germline V gene (reference sequence). This CDR3 spans 13 amino acids. There is no recorded DNA. This CDR3 is CASSMTRADTQYF. The full variable domain, completed using reference TRBV5-4 and TRBJ2-3, is ETGVTQSPTHLIKTRGQQVTLRCSSQSGHNTVSWYQQALGQGPQFIFQYYREEENGRGNFPPRFSGLQFPNYSSELNVNALELDDSALYLCASSMTRADTQYFGPGTRLTVL.

The rearrangement links TRBV4-2 to TRBJ2-7; there is no DNA to check the TCRdb D call of TRBD1. The germline V gene encodes CDR1 LGHNA and CDR2 YNFKEQ. This CDR3 region has 17 residues. There is no recorded DNA. The CDR3: CASSQDRRTGAVYEQYF.

The rearrangement joins TRBV2 to TRBJ1-1; TCRdb gives TRBD1 as the D gene, but with no DNA this cannot be confirmed. This CDR3 has 11 residues. The DNA is unrecorded. Per germline, CDR1 SNHLY and CDR2 FYNNEI. The CDR3 sequence: CASSEQGYAFF.